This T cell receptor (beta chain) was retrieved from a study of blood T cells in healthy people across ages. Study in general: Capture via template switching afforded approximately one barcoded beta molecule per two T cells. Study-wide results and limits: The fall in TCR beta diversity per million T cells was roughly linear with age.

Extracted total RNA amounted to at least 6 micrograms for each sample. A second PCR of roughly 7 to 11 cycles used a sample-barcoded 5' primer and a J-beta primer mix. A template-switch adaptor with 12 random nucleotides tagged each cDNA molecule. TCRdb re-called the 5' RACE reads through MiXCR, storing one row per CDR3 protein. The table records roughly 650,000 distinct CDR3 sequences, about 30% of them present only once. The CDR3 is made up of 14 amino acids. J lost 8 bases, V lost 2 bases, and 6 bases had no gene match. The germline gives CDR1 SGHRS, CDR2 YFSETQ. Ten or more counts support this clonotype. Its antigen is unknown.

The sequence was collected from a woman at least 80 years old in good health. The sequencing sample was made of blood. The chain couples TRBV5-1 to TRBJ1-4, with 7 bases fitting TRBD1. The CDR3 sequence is CASSLQGRNEKLFF. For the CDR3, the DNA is TGCGCCAGCAGCTTACAGGGGCGGAACGAAAAACTGTTTTTT.